Listed here are 4 T cell receptor beta chains from one sample, sequenced in a study of T-cell reconstitution after alpha-beta-depleted transplantation in children. During its preparation, the TCRbeta library received unique molecular identifiers. TCRdb ran MiXCR on the PCR reads and lists one entry per CDR3 protein. In the table there are 500,000 to 650,000 distinct CDR3 sequences, 10% to 15% of which are singletons. Sample: PBMCs, mostly from graft donor cells, taken 360 days after TCRalphabeta/CD19-depleted stem cell transplant. These receptors were taken from a male patient between 5 and 17 years old who had a stem cell transplant for acute myeloid leukemia, so the T cells may come from the graft donor.

This clonotype showed up many times. V and J are TRBV4-3 and TRBJ2-1; D is ambiguous. Germline-derived CDR1 and CDR2 are LGHNA and YSLEER. V lost 4 bases, J lost 0 bases, and 7 bases lay in between. The CDR3 covers 14 residues. Written as DNA, the CDR3 is TGCGCCAGCAGCCGCGATAGCTCCTACAATGAGCAGTTCTTC. Translated, it gives CASSRDSSYNEQFF.

This clonotype was detected only a few times. The chain couples TRBV28 to TRBJ2-1, with D uncertain. Trimming took off 7 bases at V and 11 bases at J, with 15 bases between the two ends. Germline lookup yields CDR1 MDHEN and CDR2 SYDVKM. The CDR3 is 12 amino acids. The CDR3 DNA is TGTGCCAGCACCAAGTTGGTAATGAAGCAGTTCTTC. As protein: CASTKLVMKQFF.

This clonotype was seen only a few times. CDR3 loop: CASSLRPGLPLHEQYF. CDR3 nucleotide sequence: TGTGCCAGCAGTTTAAGACCCGGACTACCCCTCCACGAGCAGTACTTC. The rearrangement uses TRBV28 and TRBJ2-7, with a tentative D call TRBD2 (6 bases). Germline loops: CDR1 MDHEN, CDR2 SYDVKM. V dropped 2 bases and J dropped 5 bases, with 19 bases sitting between them. The CDR3 is made up of 16 amino acids.

A few counts support this clonotype. The rearrangement uses TRBV4-3 and TRBJ1-4, with D possibly matching TRBD1 (6 bases). The CDR3 is made up of 13 amino acids. CDR1 and CDR2 from the germline V gene are LGHNA and YSLEER. Trimming removed 0 bases at V and 12 bases at J, with 11 bases between. The CDR3 is CASSQDGWGQLFF. The CDR3 nucleotides are TGCGCCAGCAGCCAAGATGGGTGGGGGCAACTGTTTTTT.